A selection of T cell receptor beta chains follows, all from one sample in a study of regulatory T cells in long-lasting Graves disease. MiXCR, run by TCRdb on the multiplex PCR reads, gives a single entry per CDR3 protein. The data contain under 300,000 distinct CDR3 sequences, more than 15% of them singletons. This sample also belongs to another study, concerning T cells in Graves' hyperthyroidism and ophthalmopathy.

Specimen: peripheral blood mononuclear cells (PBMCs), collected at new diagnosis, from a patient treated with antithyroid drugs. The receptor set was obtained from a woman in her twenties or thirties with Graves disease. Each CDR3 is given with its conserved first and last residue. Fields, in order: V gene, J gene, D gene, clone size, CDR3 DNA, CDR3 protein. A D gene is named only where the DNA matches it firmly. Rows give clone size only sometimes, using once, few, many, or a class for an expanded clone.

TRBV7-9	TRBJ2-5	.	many	TGTGCCAGCAGCTTAGTAGCGTACCAAGAGACCCAGTACTTC	CASSLVAYQETQYF
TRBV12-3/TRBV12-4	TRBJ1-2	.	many	TGTGCCAGCAGCCGGACGGAAATCAACTATGGCTACACCTTC	CASSRTEINYGYTF
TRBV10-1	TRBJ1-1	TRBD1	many	TGCGCCAGCAGTGGGACAGGCGAGAAAGCTTTCTTT	CASSGTGEKAFF
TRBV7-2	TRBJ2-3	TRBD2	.	TGTGCCAGCAGCCGGACTAGCGGGGGCCTGTACAGCACAGATACGCAGTATTTT	CASSRTSGGLYSTDTQYF
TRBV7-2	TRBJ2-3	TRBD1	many	TGTGCCAGCAGCTTAGCATACAGGGGAGATACGCAGTATTTT	CASSLAYRGDTQYF
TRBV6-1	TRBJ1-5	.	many	TGTGCCACCGATGAGTTCTTGGGAAACAATCAGCCCCAGCATTTT	CATDEFLGNNQPQHF
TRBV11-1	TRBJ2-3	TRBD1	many	TGTGCCAGCAGCTTACAGGGGGTCCTAACAGATACGCAGTATTTT	CASSLQGVLTDTQYF
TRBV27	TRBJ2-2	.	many	TGTGCCAGCAGTTTTGTGGCCGGGGAGCTGTTTTTT	CASSFVAGELFF
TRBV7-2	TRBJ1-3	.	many	TGTGCCAGCAGCTTAGCGGGACCGACTCTGGACACCATATATTTT	CASSLAGPTLDTIYF
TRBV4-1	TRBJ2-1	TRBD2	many	TGCGCCAGCAGCCTGGGGGAGGGGACCCACAATGAGCAGTTCTTC	CASSLGEGTHNEQFF
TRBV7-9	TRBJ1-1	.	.	TGTGCCAGCAGCAGGGCCATGAACACTGAAGCTTTCTTT	CASSRAMNTEAFF
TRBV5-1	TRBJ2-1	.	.	TGCGCCAGCAGCAGGACAGATGAGCAGTTCTTC	CASSRTDEQFF
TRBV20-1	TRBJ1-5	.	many	TGCAGTGCTCGTCAGGCCTTTAGCAATCAGCCCCAGCATTTT	CSARQAFSNQPQHF
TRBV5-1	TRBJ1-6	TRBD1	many	TGTGCCAGCAGCTTGGGACAGGGGGATTCACCCCTCCACTTT	CASSLGQGDSPLHF
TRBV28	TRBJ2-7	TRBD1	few	TGTGCCAGCAGTTTGGAGAGACAGGGGGGCCACGAGCAGTACTTC	CASSLERQGGHEQYF
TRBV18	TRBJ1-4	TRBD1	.	TGTGCCAGCTCCCCAGGGGGCGCGAGTGAAAAACTGTTTTTT	CASSPGGASEKLFF
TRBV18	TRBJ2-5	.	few	TGTGCCAGCTCGCCAACCCCCCCGTCAGGGGAAGAGACCCAGTACTTC	CASSPTPPSGEETQYF
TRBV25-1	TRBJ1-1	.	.	TGTGCCAGCGTAGTCGGGGGCGGGCTAGCTTTCTTT	CASVVGGGLAFF
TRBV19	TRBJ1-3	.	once	TGTGCCAAACATCGCGCGGCTTCTGGAAACACCATATATTTT	CAKHRAASGNTIYF
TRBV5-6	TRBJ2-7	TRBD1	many	TGTGCCAGCAGTACGCCGGGACAGGTCTTCTCCGAGCAGTACTTC	CASSTPGQVFSEQYF
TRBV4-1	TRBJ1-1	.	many	TGCGCCAGCAGCCAACCTCGGGATAGACACACTGAAGCTTTCTTT	CASSQPRDRHTEAFF
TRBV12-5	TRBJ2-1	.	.	TGTGCTAGTGGTTTGGTACTAAGCTCCTACAATGAGCAGTTCTTC	CASGLVLSSYNEQFF
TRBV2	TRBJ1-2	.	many	TGTGCCAGCACCCCAGCGGGGACGTCCACCTTC	CASTPAGTSTF
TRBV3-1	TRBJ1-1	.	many	TGTGCCAGCAGCCAAGATCCGGGGCTTCCTGCGGCTTTCTTT	CASSQDPGLPAAFF
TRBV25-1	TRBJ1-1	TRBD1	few	TGTGCCAGCAGTCGGCAGGGGGTAGCTTTCTTT	CASSRQGVAFF
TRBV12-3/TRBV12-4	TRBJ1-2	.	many	TGTGCCAGCAGTTTAGCCACAGGGTACTATGGCTACACCTTC	CASSLATGYYGYTF
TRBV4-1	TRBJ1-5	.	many	TGCGCCAGCAGCCAAGGGGGGTTGAGAGATAGCAATCAGCCCCAGCATTTT	CASSQGGLRDSNQPQHF
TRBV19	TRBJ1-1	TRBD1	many	TGTGCCAGTTCGCGGACAGGGGTCACTGAAGCTTTCTTT	CASSRTGVTEAFF
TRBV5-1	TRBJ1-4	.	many	TGCGCCAGCAGAGTTTCGGGGAGAGGTGAAAAACTGTTTTTT	CASRVSGRGEKLFF
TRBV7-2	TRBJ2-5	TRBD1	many	TGTGCCAGCAGACTCACAGGGGGCCAAGAGACCCAGTACTTC	CASRLTGGQETQYF
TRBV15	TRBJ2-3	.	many	TGTGCCACCGGACAGAGGGAAACAGATACGCAGTATTTT	CATGQRETDTQYF
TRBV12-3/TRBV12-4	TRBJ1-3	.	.	TGTGCCAGCAGTCCCCTCCCGAACACCATATATTTT	CASSPLPNTIYF
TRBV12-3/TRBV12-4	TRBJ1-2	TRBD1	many	TGTGCCAGCAGCTCCCTGGACAGGGTCTATGGCTACACCTTC	CASSSLDRVYGYTF
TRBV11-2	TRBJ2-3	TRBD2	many	TGTGCCAGCAGCTGGGGACTAGCGGGGGAAACTAGCACAGATACGCAGTATTTT	CASSWGLAGETSTDTQYF
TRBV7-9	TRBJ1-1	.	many	TGTGCCAGCAGAACCCCAAGGTACGGGGAGGGGAACACTGAAGCTTTCTTT	CASRTPRYGEGNTEAFF
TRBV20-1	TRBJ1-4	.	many	TGCAGTGCAGAAGAGATAGTGGGGGGTCAAAATGAAAAACTGTTTTTT	CSAEEIVGGQNEKLFF
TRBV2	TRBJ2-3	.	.	TGTGCCAGGGGGCTCGGGACTGACGGCGCAGATACGCAGTATTTT	CARGLGTDGADTQYF
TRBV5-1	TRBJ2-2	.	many	TGCGCCAGCAGCTTCTCAACTACGAACACCGGGGAGCTGTTTTTT	CASSFSTTNTGELFF